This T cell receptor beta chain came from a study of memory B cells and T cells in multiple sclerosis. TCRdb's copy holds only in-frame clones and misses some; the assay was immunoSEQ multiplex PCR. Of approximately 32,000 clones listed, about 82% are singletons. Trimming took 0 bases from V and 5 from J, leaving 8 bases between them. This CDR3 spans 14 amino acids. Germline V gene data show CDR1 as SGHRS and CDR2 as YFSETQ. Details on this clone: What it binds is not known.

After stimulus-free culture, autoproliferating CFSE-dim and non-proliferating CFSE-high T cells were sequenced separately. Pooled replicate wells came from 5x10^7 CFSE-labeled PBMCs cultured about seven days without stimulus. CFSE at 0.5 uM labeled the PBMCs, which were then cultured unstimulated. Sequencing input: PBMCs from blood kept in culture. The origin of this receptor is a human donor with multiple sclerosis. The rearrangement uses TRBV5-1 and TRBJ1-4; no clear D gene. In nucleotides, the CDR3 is TGCGCCAGCAGCTTGGACGCGGCAAATGAAAAACTGTTTTTT. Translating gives CASSLDAANEKLFF.